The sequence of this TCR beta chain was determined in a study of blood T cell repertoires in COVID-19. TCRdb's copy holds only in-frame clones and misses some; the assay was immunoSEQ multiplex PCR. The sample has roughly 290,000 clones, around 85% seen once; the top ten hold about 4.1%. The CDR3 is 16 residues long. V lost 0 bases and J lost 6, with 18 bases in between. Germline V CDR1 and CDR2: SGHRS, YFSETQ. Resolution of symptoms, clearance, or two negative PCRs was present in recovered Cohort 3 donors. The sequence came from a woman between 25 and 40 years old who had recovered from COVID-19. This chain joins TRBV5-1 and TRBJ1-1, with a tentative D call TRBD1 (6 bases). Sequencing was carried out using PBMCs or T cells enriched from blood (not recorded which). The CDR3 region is CASSLDGARAGAEAFF. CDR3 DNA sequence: TGCGCCAGCAGCTTGGACGGAGCGCGCGCAGGGGCTGAAGCTTTCTTT.